This paragraph reports one T cell receptor (beta chain). The target antigen is unknown. This CDR3 contains 12 residues. J gave up 8 bases and V 5 bases, and 4 bases lay outside the gene matches. Germline assignment: CDR1 LGHNA and CDR2 YSLEER. This sample was taken from a study of shared clonotypes between healthy human individuals. Whole-study results and caveats: In general, naive subsets displayed greater estimated richness than memory subsets did.

Some clones are missing from TCRdb's copy, which holds only in-frame ones; the method was immunoSEQ multiplex PCR. The sample comprises some 1,600,000 clones, roughly 98% of which are singletons, and roughly 0.45% rests with the top ten. The sequenced sample was naive CD4+ T cells sorted from blood. Subset described: CD45RA+ positively selected. The chain employs TRBV4-3 and TRBJ1-2; 8 nucleotides align to TRBD1. This TCR derives from a man aged 25-45 years in good health. The CDR3 spells CASSADREGYTF. CDR3 DNA sequence: TGCGCCAGCAGCGCGGACAGGGAGGGCTACACCTTC.